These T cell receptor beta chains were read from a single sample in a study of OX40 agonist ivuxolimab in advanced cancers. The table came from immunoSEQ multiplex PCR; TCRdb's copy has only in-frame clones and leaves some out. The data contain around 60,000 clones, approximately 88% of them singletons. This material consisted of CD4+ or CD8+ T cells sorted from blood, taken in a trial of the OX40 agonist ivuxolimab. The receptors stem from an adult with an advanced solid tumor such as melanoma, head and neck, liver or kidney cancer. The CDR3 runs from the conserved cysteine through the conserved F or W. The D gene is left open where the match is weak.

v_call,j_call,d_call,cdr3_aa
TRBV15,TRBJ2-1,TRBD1,CATSTAGGEQFF
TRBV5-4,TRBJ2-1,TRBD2,CASSLAGRLYNEQFF
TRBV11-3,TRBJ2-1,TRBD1,CASSLVGDSQGSYNEQFF
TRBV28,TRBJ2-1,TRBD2,CASSSASGDYNEQFF
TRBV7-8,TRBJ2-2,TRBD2,CASSPLGREESGELFF
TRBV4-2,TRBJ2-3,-,CASSPSGDTQYF
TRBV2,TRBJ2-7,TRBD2,CASSKSGKDSYEQYF
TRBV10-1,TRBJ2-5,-,CASSGDNQETQYF
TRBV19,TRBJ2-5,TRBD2,CASSRLAGAETQYF
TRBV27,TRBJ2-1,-,CASSSQGPRINEQFF
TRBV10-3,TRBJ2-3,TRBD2,CAISPGLATDTQYF
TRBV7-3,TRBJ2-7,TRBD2,CASSETSGSSYEQYF
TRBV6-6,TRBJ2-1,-,CASSLPPTNEQFF
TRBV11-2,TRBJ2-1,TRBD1,CASSSRDRAWNEQFF
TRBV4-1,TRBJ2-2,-,CASSQPQEYTGELFF
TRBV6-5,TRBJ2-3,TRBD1,CASSVGGRADTQYF
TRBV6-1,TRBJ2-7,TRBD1,CASGDRGREQYF
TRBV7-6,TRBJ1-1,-,CASSLYQGIGTEAFF
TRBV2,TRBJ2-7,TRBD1,CASSYHRGPYEQYF
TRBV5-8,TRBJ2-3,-,CASSLAGSKDTQYF
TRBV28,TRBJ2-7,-,CASSVSYEQYF
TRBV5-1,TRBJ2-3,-,CASSWDGYSTDTQYF
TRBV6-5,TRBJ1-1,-,CASRASGDGTEAFF
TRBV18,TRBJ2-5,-,CASSPDLVGETQYF
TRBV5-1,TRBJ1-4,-,CASSLEQNEKLFF
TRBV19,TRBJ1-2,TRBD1,CASSPGDRVVYGYTF
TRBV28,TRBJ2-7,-,CASSSSRSHEQYF
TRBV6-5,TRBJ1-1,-,CASRVNTEAFF